This section outlines one TCR beta chain sequence together with its context. Its antigen is still unknown. No quality values exist for individual bases; no much larger clone is one base distant. The germline V gene specifies SGDLS as CDR1 and YYNGEE as CDR2. At the junction V is shortened by 0 bases and J by 7 bases, with 13 bases in between. From its cysteine to its phenylalanine, the CDR3 spans 15 amino acids. The only DNA kept is the CDR3, 45 bases in frame from the first base. The entry originates in a study of CD39 and CD103 CD8 tumor-infiltrating T cells (dated by TCRdb to the late 2010s). As for the study more broadly: The repertoire comparisons shown came from four patients: one with an HPV-positive HNSCC, one with an HPV-negative HNSCC, one with ovarian cancer and one with melanoma. Repertoires of CD8 TIL subsets defined by CD103 and CD39 were compared with peripheral memory CD8 T cells by TCRbeta CDR3 deep sequencing.

From roughly 10,000 to 100,000 sorted cells per subset, genomic DNA was extracted using the DNeasy Blood and Tissue Kit. The immunoSEQ service sequenced and mapped the TCRbeta V-J or V-D-J regions, with coverage above 10x for each sample. Concerning the study's data processing: The analysis included only productive rearrangements exported from the immunoSEQ Analyzer platform, and clonality was assessed using the 500 most abundant clones. To quantify how much repertoires overlapped between populations, both the Morisita-Horn similarity index and the Jaccard index were used. In roughly 6 cancer patients, Morisita-Horn similarity was measured between the TCR repertoires of CD8 T-cell subsets. As stored in TCRdb, this immuneACCESS dataset retains in-frame rearrangements with V and J assigned. A fraction of the clones does not appear; measured against another copy, unresolved V genes explain less than half of the discrepancy, and the remainder lacks a known reason. Clone size and V and J calls were adopted from that table, with D and trimming inferred from the DNA. A total of about 15,000 clones appear in this sample, 90% to 95% of them only once. About 4.5% of the sample is taken by the ten largest.

No therapy was being received by patients at the time of sample collection, although prior treatments had ranged from chemotherapy, radiotherapy, surgery and immunotherapy to none. After thawing, cells went through T lymphocyte enrichment using a negative-selection kit, with EpCAM beads added for tumor-infiltrating lymphocytes. CD8+CD4-CD45RA- cells were sorted as memory CD8 T cells irrespective of CCR7 expression. Peripheral blood mononuclear cells were isolated by Ficoll-Paque PLUS gradient and cryopreserved before analysis. Populations were sorted to just over 98% purity on a FACSAria II, and cell pellets were frozen for TCR sequencing without culture. Overall study outcomes, separate from this receptor: Compared with DN and SP CD8 TILs and with blood memory CD8 T cells, DP CD8 TILs appeared more oligoclonal, with the top 30 clonotypes covering about 56-86%. DP TIL clonotypes were rarely detected in blood or uninvolved lymph node, whereas DN TIL clonotypes were found to largely overlap with peripheral memory CD8 repertoires.

The source material was CD8+ T cells sorted from blood. Read against the paper, the sample's cell subset or site label means: total memory CD8 T cells (CD45RA-CCR7+/-) from blood or uninvolved lymph node. The sequence links TRBV9 to TRBJ1-4, with a tentative D gene TRBD1 over 5 matching bases. The sequence derives from a human donor with head and neck squamous cell carcinoma. The sequenced DNA is TGTGCCAGCAGCGTAGGAGGGGAGGCTTCTGAAAAACTGTTTTTT. It translates as CASSVGGEASEKLFF.